The 7 T cell receptor beta chains presented below share a single source sample, sequenced in a study of cytomegalovirus exposure and HLA in healthy donors. In the PCR, 60 Vbeta and 13 Jbeta primers were used. Libraries were prepared by immunoSEQ multiplex PCR; TCRdb keeps only in-frame clonotypes and omits some of them. The sample holds about 90,000 clones, over 60% seen once. The sequencing sample was made of PBMCs. These receptors were taken from a man younger than 45 in good health and CMV-seronegative.

The J gene is TRBJ2-7, the V gene TRBV7-3, with TRBD1 matching over 8 bases. Unmatched junction bases numbered 7, after V lost 2 bases and J lost 1 base. Germline assignment: CDR1 SGHTA and CDR2 FQGTGA. The CDR3 is made up of 16 amino acids. CDR3 DNA: TGTGCCAGCAGCTTATGGACAGGGCAGTCGTCCTACGAGCAGTACTTC. It is translated as CASSLWTGQSSYEQYF.

The chain employs TRBV2 and TRBJ1-5, with D possibly being TRBD1 (6 bases). V gave up 5 bases and J gave up 7 bases, with 15 bases separating them. CDR1 is SNHLY and CDR2 is FYNNEI in the germline V gene. The length of the CDR3 is 14 residues. The CDR3 DNA reads TGTGCCAGCAGTTCTCGAGGGGGTCGACAGCCCCAGCATTTT. It is translated as CASSSRGGRQPQHF.

The J gene is TRBJ1-1, the V gene TRBV15; D perhaps matches TRBD1 (6 bases). Germline lookup yields CDR1 LNHNV and CDR2 YYDKDF (reference sequence). This CDR3 region has 15 residues. Trimming stripped 7 bases from V and 1 base from J, with 16 bases between. The DNA of the CDR3 is TGTGCCACCAAGCGGGGGGCGAGTGGGAACACTGAAGCTTTCTTT. Amino acids: CATKRGASGNTEAFF.

This chain uses TRBV5-1 with TRBJ2-5; D unclear. V was pared by 3 bases and J by 2 bases, with 14 bases between. The CDR3 has 15 residues. Germline CDR1 is SGHRS and CDR2 is YFSETQ. CDR3: CASSSVLGVQETQYF. The CDR3 bases are TGCGCCAGCAGCTCGGTTTTGGGCGTTCAAGAGACCCAGTACTTC. Filled out from reference TRBV5-1 and TRBJ2-5, the complete variable domain reads KAGVTQTPRYLIKTRGQQVTLSCSPISGHRSVSWYQQTPGQGLQFLFEYFSETQRNKGNFPGRFSGRQFSNSRSEMNVSTLELGDSALYLCASSSVLGVQETQYFGPGTRLLVL.

V and J are TRBV4-1 and TRBJ2-1; TRBD2 aligns across 12 bases. CDR1 and CDR2 from the germline V gene are MGHRA and YSYEKL. With 3 bases clipped from V and 6 bases from J, the junction kept 3 bases outside the gene matches. The CDR3 covers 15 residues. Here the CDR3 DNA reads TGCGCCAGCAGCCACGGACTAGCGGGGATCAATGAGCAGTTCTTC. The encoded protein is CASSHGLAGINEQFF.

This sequence joins TRBV7-9 and TRBJ1-1; D call uncertain. The CDR3 contains 13 residues. Between the trimmed V and J ends, which lost 5 bases and 7 bases, there was a span of 14 bases. Per the germline V gene, CDR1 is SEHNR and CDR2 is FQNEAQ (reference sequence). Here the CDR3 reads CASSPLAEDEAFF. The DNA for the CDR3 is TGTGCCAGCAGCCCCCTTGCCGAGGATGAAGCTTTCTTT.

This clone occurred once. At one of its ends the junction is not consistent with the germline gene, which may arise from a read error. This rearrangement joins TRBV7-9 to TRBJ2-7; 8 nucleotides match TRBD2. The CDR3 is 11 residues long. CDR1 and CDR2 (germline): SEHNR, FQNEAQ (reference sequence). The CDR3 reads CSSSPGLGVRF. CDR3 coding DNA: TGTTCCAGCAGCCCGGGACTAGGAGTACGCTTC.